This T cell receptor (beta chain) was recovered during a study of blood T cell repertoires in COVID-19. Study summary: The United States, Italy and Spain supplied acute and convalescent COVID-19 samples. The analysed material was cDNA or gDNA that came from T cells, B-cell-depleted T cells, or PBMCs.

Trimming took 6 bases from V and 11 from J; bases not matched to a gene: 8. The CDR3 consists of 13 residues. In the source study's methods: Researchers report that nucleated cell counts were estimated from reference gene primer amplification. The data were produced by immunoSEQ multiplex PCR, yet TCRdb's version contains in-frame clones alone and is incomplete. That table furnishes V, J and clone size, whereas the DNA furnished D and trimming. Of about 34,000 clones in the sample, around 85% were seen once. This receptor was taken from a human donor with acute or convalescent COVID-19. The donor label of this sample is uncertain. The sample was peripheral blood. V gene TRBV12-3 or TRBV12-4 combines with J gene TRBJ2-1, with 9 bases fitting TRBD1. DNA for the CDR3: TGTGCCAGCAGCAAGGGACAGGGAACCAAGCAGTTCTTC. Residues: CASSKGQGTKQFF.